The 15 T cell receptor beta chains listed next were all sequenced from one sample in a study of T cell responses to AZD1222 COVID-19 vaccine (dated by TCRdb to about 2021). The library was generated by the immunoSEQ multiplex PCR assay. The immuneACCESS repertoire file appears here via TCRdb, limited to in-frame rearrangements. These files lack a portion of the clones; in checked studies, under half of the deficit traces to unresolved V genes, and the cause of the others is not known. Present in this sample are 100,000 to 150,000 clones, 85% to 90% of which were seen just once. The leading ten clones occupy around 30% of the sample. Taken with the paper, the label for time point translates to: baseline before first vaccination. Here the sequenced sample was peripheral blood, taken on day 0 of AZD1222 vaccination. These receptors were obtained from an adult in good health.

The J gene is TRBJ1-1, the V gene TRBV21-1; the table names TRBD1, a call not compared with the DNA. TRBV21-1 counts as a pseudogene. This CDR3 comprises 15 residues. In DNA, the CDR3 is TGTGCCAGCAGCAAAGAGGGACAGGTGAACACTGAAGCTTTCTTT. Its translation: CASSKEGQVNTEAFF.

As to this clone: Other DNA sequences from this sample encode an identical CDR3 as well. The gene calls are TRBV2 and TRBJ2-5; 10 bases line up with TRBD1. The CDR3 is made up of 14 amino acids. The germline gives CDR1 SNHLY, CDR2 FYNNEI. V dropped 9 bases and J dropped 1; count of bases not matched to a gene: 5. CDR3 region: CASSRDRGQETQYF. The DNA for the CDR3 is TGTGCCAGTAGCCGGGACAGGGGCCAAGAGACCCAGTACTTC.

A few counts support this clone. The J gene is TRBJ1-3, the V gene TRBV11-2, with D unresolved. CDR1 and CDR2 from the germline V gene are SGHAT and FQNNGV. The CDR3 is 12 amino acids. The V gene lost 7 bases and the J gene lost 7 bases, with 11 bases spanning the gap. CDR3 sequence reads: CASTPGFNTIYF. CDR3 DNA: TGTGCCAGCACGCCTGGGTTCAACACCATATATTTT.

CDR3 residues: CASSSPTSGGSTDTQYF. CDR3 coding DNA: TGTGCCAGCAGCTCCCCGACTAGCGGGGGGAGCACAGATACGCAGTATTTT. J is TRBJ2-3 and V is TRBV5-4, with TRBD2 matching over 13 bases. Germline V gene data show CDR1 as SGHNT and CDR2 as YYREEE (reference sequence). The CDR3 is 17 amino acids. J was trimmed by 0 bases and V by 3 bases; bases with no gene match: 4.

This clone was observed a handful of times. The rearrangement uses TRBV18 and TRBJ1-2, with a possible D match to TRBD1 (5 bases). The CDR3 totals 14 residues. Germline CDR1 and CDR2: KGHSH and LQKENI. The ends were cut back, 2 bases at V and 4 bases at J, with 11 bases in the middle. CDR3: CASSPSTAVYGYTF. The CDR3 DNA sequence: TGTGCCAGCTCACCATCGACAGCAGTCTATGGCTACACCTTC.

The chain combines TRBV7-9 with TRBJ2-3, with 9 positions matching TRBD2. This CDR3 region has 16 residues. Trimming at V came to 6 bases and at J to 0 bases, leaving 7 bases not matched to a gene. Germline V gene lookup returns CDR1 SEHNR and CDR2 FQNEAQ (reference sequence). As DNA, the CDR3 is TGTGCCAGCAGAAAAGCGGGAGGTCCAAGCACAGATACGCAGTATTTT. Translating it yields CASRKAGGPSTDTQYF.

The chain uses TRBV2 and TRBJ2-7, with D perhaps given as TRBD1 or TRBD2 (5 bases each). The CDR3 has 16 residues. V was trimmed by 6 bases and J by 7 bases, leaving 25 bases between them. Per the germline V gene, CDR1 is SNHLY and CDR2 is FYNNEI. CDR3 in amino acids: CASSPEGGTFLGEQYF. The DNA of the CDR3 is TGTGCCAGCAGCCCCGAGGGTGGGACGTTCTTAGGGGAGCAGTACTTC.

The chain couples TRBV2 to TRBJ2-5; either TRBD1 or TRBD2 may fit D (5 bases each). Trimming took 8 bases from V and 2 from J, leaving 9 bases between them. Per germline, CDR1 SNHLY and CDR2 FYNNEI. There are 12 residues in the CDR3. The CDR3 DNA is TGTGCCAGCGGGGGTCAGCAAGAGACCCAGTACTTC. It translates to CASGGQQETQYF.

The genes are TRBV5-1 and TRBJ2-1; D tentatively fits TRBD1 or TRBD2 (5 bases each). Trimming left V 0 bases short and J 8 bases short, with 18 bases between. CDR3 length equals 16 residues. Germline assignment: CDR1 SGHRS and CDR2 YFSETQ. The CDR3 loop reads CASSLVLGTTTDEQFF. The CDR3 coding sequence is TGCGCCAGCAGCTTGGTTTTGGGGACCACTACTGATGAGCAGTTCTTC.

The chain carries TRBV5-1 and TRBJ1-5; D perhaps matches TRBD1 (6 bases). V lost 2 bases and J 7 bases, leaving 13 bases between the germline ends. Germline loops: CDR1 SGHRS, CDR2 YFSETQ. The CDR3 length is 14 residues. In DNA, the CDR3 is TGCGCCAGCAGCTTAATGGAGGGGGGACAGCCCCAGCATTTT. Its protein is CASSLMEGGQPQHF.

The V gene is TRBV6-1, the J gene TRBJ1-3; 7 bases map to TRBD1. The CDR3 contains 16 residues. The junction had 8 bases not matched to a gene; V was cut back by 2 bases and J by 4 bases. Germline lookup yields CDR1 MNHNS and CDR2 SASEGT. The CDR3 DNA is TGTGCCAGCAGTGAAACCCCAACAGGGGTGGGAAACACCATATATTTT. This gives the protein CASSETPTGVGNTIYF.

The chain is built from TRBV9 and TRBJ2-3, with TRBD2 matching 15 bases. The junction had 11 bases not matched to a gene; V was cut back by 6 bases and J by 3 bases. The CDR3 consists of 18 residues. CDR1 and CDR2 (germline): SGDLS, YYNGEE. In nucleotides, the CDR3 is TGTGCCAGCAACCCAGTCTCCGGGACTAGCGGGAGGACAGATACGCAGTATTTT. It is translated as CASNPVSGTSGRTDTQYF.

This chain links TRBV9 with TRBJ2-6; weak D call: TRBD2 (5 bases). The CDR3 is made up of 15 amino acids. Trimming removed 3 bases from V and 3 bases from J, with 10 bases in between. Germline V lookup: CDR1 SGDLS, CDR2 YYNGEE. The CDR3 is CASSGVGVGANVLTF. CDR3 sequence (DNA): TGTGCCAGCAGCGGAGTCGGGGTTGGGGCCAACGTCCTGACTTTC.

The chain couples TRBV9 to TRBJ2-3; 8 bases align to TRBD2. Germline assignment: CDR1 SGDLS and CDR2 YYNGEE. The CDR3 spans 15 residues. The junction had 11 bases not matched to a gene; V was cut back by 4 bases and J by 7 bases. Here the CDR3 reads CASSPLAGGRNTQYF. CDR3 DNA sequence: TGTGCCAGCAGCCCCTTGGCGGGGGGCAGGAATACGCAGTATTTT.

V is TRBV5-4 and J is TRBJ2-3; TRBD2 matches 9 bases. The CDR3 totals 15 residues. Germline trimming cut 1 base from V and 2 bases from J; bases unmatched to any gene: 2. Germline loops: CDR1 SGHNT, CDR2 YYREEE (reference sequence). This CDR3 is CASSLRLAATDTQYF. CDR3 nucleotide sequence: TGTGCCAGCAGCTTGCGACTAGCGGCCACAGATACGCAGTATTTT.